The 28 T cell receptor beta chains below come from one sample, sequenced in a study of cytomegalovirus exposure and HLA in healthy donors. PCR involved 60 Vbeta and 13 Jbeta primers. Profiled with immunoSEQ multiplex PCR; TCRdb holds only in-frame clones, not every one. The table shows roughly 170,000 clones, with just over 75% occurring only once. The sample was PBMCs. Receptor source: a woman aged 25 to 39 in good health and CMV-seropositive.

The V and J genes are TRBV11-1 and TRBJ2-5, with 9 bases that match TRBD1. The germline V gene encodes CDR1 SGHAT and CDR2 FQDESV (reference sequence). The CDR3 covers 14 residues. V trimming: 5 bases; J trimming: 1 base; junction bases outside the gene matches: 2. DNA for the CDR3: TGTGCCAGCAGCCGGACAGGGGTCCAAGAGACCCAGTACTTC. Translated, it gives CASSRTGVQETQYF.

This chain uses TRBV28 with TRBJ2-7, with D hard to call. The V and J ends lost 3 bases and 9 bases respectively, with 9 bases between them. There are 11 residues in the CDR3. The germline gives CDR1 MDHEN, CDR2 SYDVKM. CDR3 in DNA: TGTGCCAGCAGTTTGGGCCTCGGGCAGTACTTC. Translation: CASSLGLGQYF. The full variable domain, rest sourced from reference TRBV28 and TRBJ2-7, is DVKVTQSSRYLVKRTGEKVFLECVQDMDHENMFWYRQDPGLGLRLIYFSYDVKMKEKGDIPEGYSVSREKKERFSLILESASTNQTSMYLCASSLGLGQYFGPGTRLTVT.

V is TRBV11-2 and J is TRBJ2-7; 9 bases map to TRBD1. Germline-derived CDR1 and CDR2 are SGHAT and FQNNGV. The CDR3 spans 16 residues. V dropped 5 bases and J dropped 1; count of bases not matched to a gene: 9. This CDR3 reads CASSLNRGPLSYEQYF. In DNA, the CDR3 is TGTGCCAGCAGCCTAAACAGGGGGCCCCTTTCCTACGAGCAGTACTTC. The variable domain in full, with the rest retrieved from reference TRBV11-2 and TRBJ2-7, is EAGVAQSPRYKIIEKRQSVAFWCNPISGHATLYWYQQILGQGPKLLIQFQNNGVVDDSQLPKDRFSAERLKGVDSTLKIQPAKLEDSAVYLCASSLNRGPLSYEQYFGPGTRLTVT.

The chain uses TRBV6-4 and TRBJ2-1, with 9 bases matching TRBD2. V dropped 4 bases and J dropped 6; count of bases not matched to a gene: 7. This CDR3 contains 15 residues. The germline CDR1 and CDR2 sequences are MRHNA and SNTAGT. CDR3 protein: CASSGVSGSSNEQFF. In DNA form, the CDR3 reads TGTGCCAGCAGTGGGGTTAGCGGGAGCTCCAATGAGCAGTTCTTC.

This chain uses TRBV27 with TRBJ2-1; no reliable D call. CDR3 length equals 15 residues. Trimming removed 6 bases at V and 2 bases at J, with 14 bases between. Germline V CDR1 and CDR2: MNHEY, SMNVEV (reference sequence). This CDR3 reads CASSPFGWAYNEQFF. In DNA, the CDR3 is TGTGCCAGCAGCCCATTCGGGTGGGCCTACAATGAGCAGTTCTTC.

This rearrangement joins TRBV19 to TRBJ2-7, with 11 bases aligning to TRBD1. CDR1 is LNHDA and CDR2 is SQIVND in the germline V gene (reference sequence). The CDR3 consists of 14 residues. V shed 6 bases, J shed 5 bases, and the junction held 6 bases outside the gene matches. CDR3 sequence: CASRFGQGAHEQYF. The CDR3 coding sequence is TGTGCCAGTAGATTCGGACAGGGGGCTCACGAGCAGTACTTC.

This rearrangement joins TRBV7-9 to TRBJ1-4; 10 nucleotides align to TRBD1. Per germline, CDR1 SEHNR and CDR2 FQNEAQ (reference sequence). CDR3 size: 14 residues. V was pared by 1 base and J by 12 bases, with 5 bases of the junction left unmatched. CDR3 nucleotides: TGTGCCAGCAGCTTAGTGGCGACAGGGGGCGAACTGTTTTTT. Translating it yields CASSLVATGGELFF.

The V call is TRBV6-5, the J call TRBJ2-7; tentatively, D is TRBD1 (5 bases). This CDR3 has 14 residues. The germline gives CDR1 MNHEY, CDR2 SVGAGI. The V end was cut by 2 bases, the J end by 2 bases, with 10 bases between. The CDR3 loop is CASSYEKGPYEQYF. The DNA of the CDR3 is TGTGCCAGCAGTTACGAAAAGGGGCCCTACGAGCAGTACTTC.

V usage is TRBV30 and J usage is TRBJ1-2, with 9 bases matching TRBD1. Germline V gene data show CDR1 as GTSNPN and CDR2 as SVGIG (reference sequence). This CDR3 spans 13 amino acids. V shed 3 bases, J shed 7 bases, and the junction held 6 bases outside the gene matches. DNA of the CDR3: TGTGCCTGGAGCGAACAGGGGGCGCTTGGCTACACCTTC. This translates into CAWSEQGALGYTF.

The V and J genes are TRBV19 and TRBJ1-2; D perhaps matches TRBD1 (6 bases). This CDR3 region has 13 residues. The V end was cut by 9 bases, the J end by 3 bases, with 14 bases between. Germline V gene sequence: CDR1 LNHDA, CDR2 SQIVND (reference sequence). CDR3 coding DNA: TGTGCCAGCGCTGCGGGGGGCGACTATGGCTACACCTTC. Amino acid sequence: CASAAGGDYGYTF.

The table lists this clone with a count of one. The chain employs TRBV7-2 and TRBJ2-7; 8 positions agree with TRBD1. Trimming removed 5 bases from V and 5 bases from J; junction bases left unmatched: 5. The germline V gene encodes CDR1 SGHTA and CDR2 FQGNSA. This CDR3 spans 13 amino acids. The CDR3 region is CASSPDRDHEQYF. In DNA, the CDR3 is TGTGCCAGCAGCCCGGACAGGGACCACGAGCAGTACTTC.

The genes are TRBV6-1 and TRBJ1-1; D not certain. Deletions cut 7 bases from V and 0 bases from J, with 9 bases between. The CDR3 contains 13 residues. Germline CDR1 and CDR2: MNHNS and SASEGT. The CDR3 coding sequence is TGTGCCAGCACCCTGAACATGAACACTGAAGCTTTCTTT. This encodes CASTLNMNTEAFF.

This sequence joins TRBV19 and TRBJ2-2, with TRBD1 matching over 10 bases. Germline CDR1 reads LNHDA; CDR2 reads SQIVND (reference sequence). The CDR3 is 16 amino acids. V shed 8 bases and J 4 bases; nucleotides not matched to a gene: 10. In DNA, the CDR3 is TGTGCCAGTTCCCACCGGGACAGGGGATCCACCGGGGAGCTGTTTTTT. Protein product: CASSHRDRGSTGELFF.

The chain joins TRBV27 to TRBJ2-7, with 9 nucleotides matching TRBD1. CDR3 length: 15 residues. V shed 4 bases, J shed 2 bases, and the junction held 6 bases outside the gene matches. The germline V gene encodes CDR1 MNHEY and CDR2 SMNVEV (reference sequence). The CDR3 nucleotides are TGTGCCAGCAGTTGGTCCGGGACAGGGCCCTACGAGCAGTACTTC. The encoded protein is CASSWSGTGPYEQYF.

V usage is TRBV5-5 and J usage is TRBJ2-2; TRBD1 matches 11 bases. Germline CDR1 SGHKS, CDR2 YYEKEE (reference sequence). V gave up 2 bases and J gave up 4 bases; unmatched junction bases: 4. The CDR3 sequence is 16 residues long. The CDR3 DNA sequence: TGTGCCAGCAGCTTAGGAGGGACAGGGGGCACCGGGGAGCTGTTTTTT. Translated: CASSLGGTGGTGELFF. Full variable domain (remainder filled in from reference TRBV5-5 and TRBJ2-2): DAGVTQSPTHLIKTRGQQVTLRCSPISGHKSVSWYQQVLGQGPQFIFQYYEKEERGRGNFPDRFSARQFPNYSSELNVNALLLGDSALYLCASSLGGTGGTGELFFGEGSRLTVL.

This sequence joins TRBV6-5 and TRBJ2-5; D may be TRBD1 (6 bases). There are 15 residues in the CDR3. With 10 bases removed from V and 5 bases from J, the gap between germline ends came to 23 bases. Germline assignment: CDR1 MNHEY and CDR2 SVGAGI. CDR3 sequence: CATQNPQGRRETQYF. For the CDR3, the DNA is TGTGCCACCCAAAACCCCCAGGGGCGCCGGGAGACCCAGTACTTC.

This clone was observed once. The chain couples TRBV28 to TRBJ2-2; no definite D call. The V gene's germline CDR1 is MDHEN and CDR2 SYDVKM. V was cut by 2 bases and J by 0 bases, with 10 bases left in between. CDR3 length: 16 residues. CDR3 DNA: TGTGCCAGCAGTTTAGAGGTCGGGTCGAACACCGGGGAGCTGTTTTTT. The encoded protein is CASSLEVGSNTGELFF.

CDR3 amino acids: CALGREREGLDTQYF. The CDR3 DNA is TGTGCCCTAGGGCGGGAGCGGGAGGGCCTAGATACGCAGTATTTT. V gene TRBV10-3 combines with J gene TRBJ2-3, with 10 bases lining up with TRBD2. The length of the CDR3 is 15 residues. Germline V gene data show CDR1 as ENHRY and CDR2 as SYGVKD. V was clipped by 11 bases and J by 5 bases; unmatched bases: 13.

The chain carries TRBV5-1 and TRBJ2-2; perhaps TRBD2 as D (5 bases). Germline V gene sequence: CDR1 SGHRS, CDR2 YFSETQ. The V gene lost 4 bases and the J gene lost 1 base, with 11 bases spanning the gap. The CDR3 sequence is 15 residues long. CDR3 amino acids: CASSAGGQNTGELFF. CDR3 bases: TGCGCCAGCAGCGCGGGTGGGCAGAACACCGGGGAGCTGTTTTTT.

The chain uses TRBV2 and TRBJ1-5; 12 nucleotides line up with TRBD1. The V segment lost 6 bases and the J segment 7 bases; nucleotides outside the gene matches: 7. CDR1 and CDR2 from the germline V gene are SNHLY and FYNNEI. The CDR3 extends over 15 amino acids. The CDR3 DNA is TGTGCCAGCAGGGGGGGACAGGGGGCCGAACAGCCCCAGCATTTT. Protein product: CASRGGQGAEQPQHF.

This CDR3 reads CASSQDRGSYEQYF. The CDR3 bases are TGTGCCAGCAGCCAGGACAGGGGTTCCTACGAGCAGTACTTC. The chain is built from TRBV7-2 and TRBJ2-7, with 9 nucleotides matching TRBD1. Germline values: CDR1 SGHTA, CDR2 FQGNSA. The CDR3 has 14 residues. J gave up 1 base and V 5 bases, and 3 bases lay outside the gene matches.

CDR3: CASTPLGHLREEVYGYTF. CDR3 bases: TGTGCCAGCACACCATTAGGCCACCTCAGGGAGGAGGTCTATGGCTACACCTTC. The V gene is TRBV7-2, the J gene TRBJ1-2; a weak D match, TRBD1 (5 bases). Germline lookup yields CDR1 SGHTA and CDR2 FQGNSA. The CDR3 has 18 amino acids. V was trimmed by 7 bases and J by 4 bases, leaving 28 bases between them.

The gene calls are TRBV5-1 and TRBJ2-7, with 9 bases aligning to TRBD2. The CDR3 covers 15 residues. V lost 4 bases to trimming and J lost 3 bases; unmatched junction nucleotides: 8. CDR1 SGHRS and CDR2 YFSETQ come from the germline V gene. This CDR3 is CASSPPSSGSYEQYF. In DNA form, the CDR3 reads TGCGCCAGCAGCCCCCCAAGTAGCGGGAGCTACGAGCAGTACTTC.

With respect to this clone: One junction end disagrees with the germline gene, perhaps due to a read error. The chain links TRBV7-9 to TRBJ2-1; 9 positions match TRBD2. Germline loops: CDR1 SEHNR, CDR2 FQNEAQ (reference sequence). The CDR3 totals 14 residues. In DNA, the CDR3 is TGCTGGAGCGGAGGGGGACTAGCAGACAATGAGCAGTTCTTC. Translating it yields CWSGGGLADNEQFF. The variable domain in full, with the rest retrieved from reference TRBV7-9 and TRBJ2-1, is DTGVSQNPRHKITKRGQNVTFRCDPISEHNRLYWYRQTLGQGPEFLTYFQNEAQLEKSRLLSDRFSAERPKGSFSTLEIQRTEQGDSAMYLCWSGGGLADNEQFFGPGTRLTVL.

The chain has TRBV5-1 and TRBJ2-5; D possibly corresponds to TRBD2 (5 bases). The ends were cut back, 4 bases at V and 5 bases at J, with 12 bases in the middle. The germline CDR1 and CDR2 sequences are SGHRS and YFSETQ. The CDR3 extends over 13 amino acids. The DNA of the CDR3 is TGCGCCAGCAGCAGTAGGGCGGGCGAGACCCAGTACTTC. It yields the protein CASSSRAGETQYF.

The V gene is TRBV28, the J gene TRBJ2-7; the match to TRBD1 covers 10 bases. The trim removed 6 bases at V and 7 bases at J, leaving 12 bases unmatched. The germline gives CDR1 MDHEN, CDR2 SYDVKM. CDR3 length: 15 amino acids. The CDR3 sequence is CASRVTGTGETEQYF. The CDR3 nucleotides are TGTGCCAGCAGGGTCACCGGGACAGGGGAAACGGAGCAGTACTTC.

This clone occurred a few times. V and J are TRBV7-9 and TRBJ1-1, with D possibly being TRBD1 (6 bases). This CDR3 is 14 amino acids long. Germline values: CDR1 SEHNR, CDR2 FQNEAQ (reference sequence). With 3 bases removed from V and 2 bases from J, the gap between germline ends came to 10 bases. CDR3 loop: CASSFNRENTEAFF. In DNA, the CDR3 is TGTGCCAGCAGCTTCAACAGGGAAAACACTGAAGCTTTCTTT.

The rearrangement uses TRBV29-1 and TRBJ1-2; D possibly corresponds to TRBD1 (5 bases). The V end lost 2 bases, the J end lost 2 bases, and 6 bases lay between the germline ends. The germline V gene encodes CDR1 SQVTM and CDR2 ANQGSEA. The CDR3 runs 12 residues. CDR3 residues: CSVESGNYGYTF. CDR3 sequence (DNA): TGCAGCGTTGAATCAGGGAACTATGGCTACACCTTC.